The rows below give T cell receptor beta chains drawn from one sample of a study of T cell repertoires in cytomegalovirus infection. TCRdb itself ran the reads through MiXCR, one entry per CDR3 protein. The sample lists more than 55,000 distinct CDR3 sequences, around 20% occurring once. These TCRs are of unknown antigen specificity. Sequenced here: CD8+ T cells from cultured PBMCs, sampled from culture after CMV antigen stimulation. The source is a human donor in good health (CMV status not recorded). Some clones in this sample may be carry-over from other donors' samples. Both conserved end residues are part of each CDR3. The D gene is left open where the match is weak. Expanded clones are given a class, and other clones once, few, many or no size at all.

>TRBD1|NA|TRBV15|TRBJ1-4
TGTGCCACCAGCGGGACAGGCGGATCTAATGAAAAACTGTTTTTT
CATSGTGGSNEKLFF
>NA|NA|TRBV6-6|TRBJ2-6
TGTGCCAGCAGTCCCCCACAGGGAAGAGACTCTGGGGCCAACGTCCTGACTTTC
CASSPPQGRDSGANVLTF
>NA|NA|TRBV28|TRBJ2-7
TGTGCCAGCAGTTTTACGGGAAGCGAGCAGTACTTC
CASSFTGSEQYF
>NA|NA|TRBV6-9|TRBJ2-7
TGTGCCAGCAGTTATACGGGCTCCTACGAGCAGTACTTC
CASSYTGSYEQYF
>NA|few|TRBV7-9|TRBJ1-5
TGTGCCAGCAGCGAAGGGGGGGCCCAGCATTTT
CASSEGGAQHF
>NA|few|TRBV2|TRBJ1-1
TGTGCCAGCAGTGACTGGGACAAAAACACTGAAGCTTTCTTT
CASSDWDKNTEAFF
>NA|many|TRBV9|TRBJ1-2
TGTGCCAGCAGAGGGGATGGCTATGGCTACACCTTC
CASRGDGYGYTF
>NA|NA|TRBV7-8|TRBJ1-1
TGTGCCAGCAGCTTAGCACTCCCAGGGCGGACTGAAGCTTTCTTT
CASSLALPGRTEAFF
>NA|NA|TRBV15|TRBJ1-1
TGTGCCACCAGCAGGGCAGCAAAGAACACTGAAGCTTTCTTT
CATSRAAKNTEAFF
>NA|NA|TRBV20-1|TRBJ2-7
TGCAGTGCTAGAGAGCCAGCGTACGAGCAGTACTTC
CSAREPAYEQYF
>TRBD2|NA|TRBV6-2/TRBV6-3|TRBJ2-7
TGTGCCAGCACACTAGCGGGTCTCCCCGAGCAGTACTTC
CASTLAGLPEQYF
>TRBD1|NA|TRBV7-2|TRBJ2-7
TGTGCCAGCAGCTTTCCGGGACAGGACCGCCGCGAGCAGTACTTC
CASSFPGQDRREQYF
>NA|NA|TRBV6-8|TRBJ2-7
TGTGCCAGCAGTTATGACAGTTACGAGCAGTACTTC
CASSYDSYEQYF
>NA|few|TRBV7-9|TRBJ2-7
TGTGCCAGCAGCCCCGATTCCGGGAGCTACTACGAGCAGTACTTC
CASSPDSGSYYEQYF
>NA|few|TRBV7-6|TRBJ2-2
TGTGCCTCGGAAGAGACCGGGGAGCTGTTTTTT
CASEETGELFF
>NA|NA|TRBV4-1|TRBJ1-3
TGCGCCAGCAGCCCGACAGGTGCGACTGGAAACACCATATATTTT
CASSPTGATGNTIYF
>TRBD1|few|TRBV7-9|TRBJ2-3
TGTGCCAGCATGGGGACAGGGGGTACAGATACGCAGTATTTT
CASMGTGGTDTQYF
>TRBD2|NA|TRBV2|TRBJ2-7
TGTGCCAGCAGCTTAGCGGGGGACTACGAGCAGTACTTC
CASSLAGDYEQYF
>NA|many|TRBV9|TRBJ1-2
TGTGCCAGCAGCGTAGAACAGGACTTGACTCCCTATGGCTACACCTTC
CASSVEQDLTPYGYTF
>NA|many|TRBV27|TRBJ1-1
TGTGCCAGCAGTTTATCCTGGGTAGGGGACACTGAAGCTTTCTTT
CASSLSWVGDTEAFF
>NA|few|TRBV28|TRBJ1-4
TGTGCCAGCAGACCATATGGGGCGTTTAATGAAAAACTGTTTTTT
CASRPYGAFNEKLFF
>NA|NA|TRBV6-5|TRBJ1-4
TGTGCCAGCAGTTACAGGCCGGGAGCCACTAATGAAAAACTGTTTTTT
CASSYRPGATNEKLFF
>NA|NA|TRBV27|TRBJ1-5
TGTGCCAGCAGTTTATCTATGTCAGGGAACAATCAGCCCCAGCATTTT
CASSLSMSGNNQPQHF
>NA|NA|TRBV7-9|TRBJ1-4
TGTGCCAGCAGCTTCGCGGGGGGGAGTAGGGAAAAACTGTTTTTT
CASSFAGGSREKLFF
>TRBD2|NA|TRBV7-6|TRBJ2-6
TGTGCCAGCAGCTTGGGGAGGGGTGGGGCCAACGTCCTGACTTTC
CASSLGRGGANVLTF
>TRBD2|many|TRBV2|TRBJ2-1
TGTGCCAGCAGGATCGGGACTAGCGGGTACAATGAGCAGTTCTTC
CASRIGTSGYNEQFF
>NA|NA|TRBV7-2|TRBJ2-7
TGTGCCAGCAGCAGACTAAACTGGTCGGGCTCCTACGAGCAGTACTTC
CASSRLNWSGSYEQYF
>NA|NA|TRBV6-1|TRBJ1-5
TGTGCCAGCAGTGAATGGGGCAGGGGAAAGAGCAGCAATCAGCCCCAGCATTTT
CASSEWGRGKSSNQPQHF
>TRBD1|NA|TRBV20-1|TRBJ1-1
TGCAGTGCCACCCCGTGGGACAGGGAAGACACTGAAGCTTTCTTT
CSATPWDREDTEAFF
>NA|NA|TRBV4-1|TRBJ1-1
TGCGCCAGCAGCCATCAGTTGAACACTGAAGCTTTCTTT
CASSHQLNTEAFF
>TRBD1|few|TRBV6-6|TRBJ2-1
TGTGCCAGCAGACCTCTGACAGGGAGCTCCTACAATGAGCAGTTCTTC
CASRPLTGSSYNEQFF
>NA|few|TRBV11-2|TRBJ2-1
TGTGCCAGCAGCCACGGACCCTACAATGAGCAGTTCTTC
CASSHGPYNEQFF
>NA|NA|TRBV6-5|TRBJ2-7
TGTGCCAGCAGTTACGGGGGTGACTACGAGCAGTACTTC
CASSYGGDYEQYF
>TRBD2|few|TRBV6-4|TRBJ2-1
TGTGCCAGCAGTGCCGGGACTAGCAATGAGCAGTTCTTC
CASSAGTSNEQFF
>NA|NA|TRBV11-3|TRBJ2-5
TGTGCCAGCAGCTTAGACAACGAGGAGACCCAGTACTTC
CASSLDNEETQYF
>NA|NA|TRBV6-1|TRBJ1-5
TGTGCCAGCAGCCCCCCCGGGACACCTCTCAATCAGCCCCAGCATTTT
CASSPPGTPLNQPQHF
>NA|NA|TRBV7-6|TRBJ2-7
TGTGCCAGCAGCTTGAGGACGGCGAGCTCCTACGAGCAGTACTTC
CASSLRTASSYEQYF
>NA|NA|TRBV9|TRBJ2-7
TGTGCCAGCAGCGTAGAAGGACGGTCAGACGAGCAGTACTTC
CASSVEGRSDEQYF
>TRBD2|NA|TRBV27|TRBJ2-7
TGTGCCAGCAGTTACGGGACTAGCGGGGGGGCGGCCGAGCAGTACTTC
CASSYGTSGGAAEQYF
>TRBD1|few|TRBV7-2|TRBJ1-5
TGTGCCAGCAGCTTAGTACCGACAGGGGGGGATAGCAATCAGCCCCAGCATTTT
CASSLVPTGGDSNQPQHF
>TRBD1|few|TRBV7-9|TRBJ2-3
TGTGCCAGCAGCCCTTCGACAGGGAGTGACTATACGCAGTATTTT
CASSPSTGSDYTQYF
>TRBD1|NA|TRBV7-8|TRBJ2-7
TGTGCCAGCAGCTACCGGGACAGGGGGACCCCGGGCCAGTACTTC
CASSYRDRGTPGQYF
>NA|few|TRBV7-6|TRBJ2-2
TGTGCCAGCAGCTTACGCAGGGACACCGGGGAGCTGTTTTTT
CASSLRRDTGELFF
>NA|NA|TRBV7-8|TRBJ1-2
TGTGCCAGCAGCTTAGCCGGGACCGCCGCTCCGTATGGCTACACCTTC
CASSLAGTAAPYGYTF
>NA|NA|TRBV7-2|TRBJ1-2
TGTGCCAGCAGCTTAGCGTACGTAGATGGCTACACCTTC
CASSLAYVDGYTF
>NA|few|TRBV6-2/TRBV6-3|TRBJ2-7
TGTGCCAGCAGGCCCCGGTCCTACGAGCAGTACTTC
CASRPRSYEQYF
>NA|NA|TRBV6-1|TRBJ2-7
TGTGCCAGCAGTGATAGTTACTACGAGCAGTACTTC
CASSDSYYEQYF